The sequence of this T cell receptor beta chain was determined in a study of cytomegalovirus exposure and HLA in healthy donors. Overall study findings and caveats: Within the data, a cluster of highly shared sequence variants was likely a sequencing artifact.

As concerns this clone: Antigen unknown.

V was clipped by 0 bases and J by 2 bases, with 11 bases between them. CDR3 length equals 15 residues. Germline assignment: CDR1 KGHSH and CDR2 LQKENI. Researchers ran the PCR with 60 Vbeta and 13 Jbeta primers. Profiling relied on immunoSEQ multiplex PCR, and the TCRdb table lists in-frame clones only, not all of them. The data show approximately 110,000 clones, roughly 74% seen once. Material for sequencing was PBMCs. This sequence was found in a woman in her 50s in good health and CMV-seropositive. The chain is built from TRBV18 and TRBJ2-7; TRBD2 is a possible D gene (5 bases). CDR3 loop: CASSPPGSLAYEQYF. The CDR3, as DNA: TGTGCCAGCTCACCACCGGGGAGCCTAGCCTACGAGCAGTACTTC.